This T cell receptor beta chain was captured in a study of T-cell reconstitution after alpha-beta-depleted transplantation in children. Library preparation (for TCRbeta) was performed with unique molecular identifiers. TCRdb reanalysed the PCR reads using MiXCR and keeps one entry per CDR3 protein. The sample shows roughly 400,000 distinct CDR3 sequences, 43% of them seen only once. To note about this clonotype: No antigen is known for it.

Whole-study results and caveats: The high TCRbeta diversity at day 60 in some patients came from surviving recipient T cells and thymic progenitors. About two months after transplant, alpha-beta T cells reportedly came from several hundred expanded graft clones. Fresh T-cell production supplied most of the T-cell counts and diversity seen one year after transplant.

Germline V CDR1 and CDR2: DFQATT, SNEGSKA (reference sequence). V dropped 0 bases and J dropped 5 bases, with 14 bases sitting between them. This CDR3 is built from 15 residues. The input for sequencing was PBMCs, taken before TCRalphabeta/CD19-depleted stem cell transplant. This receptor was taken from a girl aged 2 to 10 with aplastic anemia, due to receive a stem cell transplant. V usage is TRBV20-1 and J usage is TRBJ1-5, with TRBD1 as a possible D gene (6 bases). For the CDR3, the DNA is TGCAGTGCTAGAGATGCACAGGGCGGACATCAGCCCCAGCATTTT. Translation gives CSARDAQGGHQPQHF.